The rows below give T cell receptor beta chains drawn from one sample of a study of T cells after yellow fever vaccination. Each CDR3 protein gets one entry after TCRdb re-called the 5' RACE reads with MiXCR. The sample holds some 420,000 distinct CDR3 sequences, roughly a sixth seen once. The starting material was PBMCs, obtained before the yellow fever booster vaccination. The receptors stem from a man aged 18 to 30 who received the YFV17D yellow fever vaccine. Both conserved end residues are part of each CDR3. The D gene is left open where the match is weak. A row's size may be missing; if present it is once, few, many or a size class.

>TRBJ2-1|NA|TRBV5-8|NA
TGTGCCAACCTAGGGGGGGGGAGCTCCTACAATGAGCAGTTCTTC
CANLGGGSSYNEQFF
>TRBJ2-3|NA|TRBV6-5|NA
TGTGCCAGCAGTTACCCCAGGGAAGGCACAGATACGCAGTATTTT
CASSYPREGTDTQYF
>TRBJ2-5|NA|TRBV5-1|TRBD2
TGCGCCAGCAGCCACACTAGCGGGGGGTATCAAGAGACCCAGTACTTC
CASSHTSGGYQETQYF
>TRBJ2-6|NA|TRBV28|NA
TGTGCCAGCAGTTTTCTAGGGGTACCCTCTGGGGCCAACGTCCTGACTTTC
CASSFLGVPSGANVLTF
>TRBJ1-1|once|TRBV12-3/TRBV12-4|NA
TGTGCCAGCAGTTTAGATTGGGGGAGCACTGAAGCTTTCTTT
CASSLDWGSTEAFF
>TRBJ2-3|few|TRBV20-1|NA
TGCAGTGCTAGACCATTCGGGGCAGATACGCAGTATTTT
CSARPFGADTQYF
>TRBJ2-3|NA|TRBV11-2|NA
TGTGCCAGCGGGATCGGGGCCCATAGCACAGATACGCAGTATTTT
CASGIGAHSTDTQYF
>TRBJ2-3|few|TRBV4-2|TRBD2
TGTGCCAGCAGAGGGGCGGGGGAAGATACGCAGTATTTT
CASRGAGEDTQYF
>TRBJ1-6|once|TRBV4-3|TRBD1
TGCGCCAGCAGCCAGGGGACAGGTTCACCCCTCCACTTT
CASSQGTGSPLHF
>TRBJ2-3|NA|TRBV12-2|NA
TGTGCAAGTCGCCCCAGACTAGCGGTCCCCCTAGATACGCAGTATTTT
CASRPRLAVPLDTQYF
>TRBJ2-2|NA|TRBV7-6|NA
TGTGCCAGCAGCTTAGAAAGGATCGGGACGGATAACACCGGGGAGCTGTTTTTT
CASSLERIGTDNTGELFF
>TRBJ2-3|NA|TRBV5-1|NA
TGCGCCAGCAGCTTGGACGCGGTGGGGGTAGATACGCAGTATTTT
CASSLDAVGVDTQYF
>TRBJ1-2|once|TRBV5-1|TRBD1
TGCGCCAGCAGCTTGGTTGGTGGACAGGACATCGGCTACACCTTC
CASSLVGGQDIGYTF
>TRBJ1-5|NA|TRBV12-3/TRBV12-4|NA
TGTGCCAGCAGTGGGGGGGGTTTTCAGCCCCAGCATTTT
CASSGGGFQPQHF
>TRBJ2-5|NA|TRBV20-1|NA
TGCAGTGCTAGAGGCAGGGGCCAGACCCAGTACTTC
CSARGRGQTQYF
>TRBJ2-2|NA|TRBV12-3/TRBV12-4|TRBD2
TGTGCCAGCAGTTATCTAGCGGGGGGGCCAGTGAACACCGGGGAGCTGTTTTTT
CASSYLAGGPVNTGELFF
>TRBJ1-2|NA|TRBV6-1|NA
TGTGCCAGCGAGTCATACGGCACCTCATCCAACTATGGCTACACCTTC
CASESYGTSSNYGYTF
>TRBJ2-5|few|TRBV6-2/TRBV6-3|TRBD1
TGTGCCAGCAGTTACGCGGGGACAGGGCAAGAGACCCAGTACTTC
CASSYAGTGQETQYF
>TRBJ1-2|NA|TRBV19|NA
TGTGCCAGTAGTATGGACGGGTACTATGGCTACACCTTC
CASSMDGYYGYTF
>TRBJ2-3|NA|TRBV5-1|NA
TGCGCCAGCAGCTTTTCGGGACTCGACACAGATACGCAGTATTTT
CASSFSGLDTDTQYF
>TRBJ2-1|few|TRBV24-1|NA
TGTGCCACCAGAGACAGCCTATACAATGAGCAGTTCTTC
CATRDSLYNEQFF
>TRBJ2-5|few|TRBV12-3/TRBV12-4|TRBD1
TGTGCCAGCAGCAGACAGGGTCTAGGTTTGGAGACCCAGTACTTC
CASSRQGLGLETQYF
>TRBJ2-5|NA|TRBV7-3|TRBD2
TGTGCCAGCAGCCCGGGGACTAGCGGGGGGGCCCGTGTGGAGACCCAGTACTTC
CASSPGTSGGARVETQYF
>TRBJ2-3|few|TRBV12-3/TRBV12-4|NA
TGTGCCAGCGATAGGGGGGCTGAGTGGTCGCGTACGCAGTATTTT
CASDRGAEWSRTQYF
>TRBJ1-2|many|TRBV5-1|NA
TGCGCCAGCAGCTTGCGAGCCGAGGGTGGCTACACCTTC
CASSLRAEGGYTF
>TRBJ2-5|NA|TRBV5-1|TRBD1
TGCGCCAGCAGCTCGGATTTCCGAGGGACAGCTAACGCGGAGACCCAGTACTTC
CASSSDFRGTANAETQYF
>TRBJ2-6|NA|TRBV6-5|TRBD1
TGTGCCAGTACCCGGGACAGCTACGGGGCCAACGTCCTGACTTTC
CASTRDSYGANVLTF
>TRBJ1-2|few|TRBV5-1|NA
TGCGCCAGCAGCTGGGCCGACAGGAAAGGCTACACCTTC
CASSWADRKGYTF
>TRBJ1-5|NA|TRBV2|NA
TGTGCCAGCAGTGAACTGGGAAGTCATCAGCCCCAGCATTTT
CASSELGSHQPQHF
>TRBJ2-1|NA|TRBV4-3|TRBD1
TGCGCCAGCAGCCATACTTCTCGGGACAGGGGGCGAAATGAGCAGTTCTTC
CASSHTSRDRGRNEQFF
>TRBJ2-2|NA|TRBV29-1|NA
TGCAGCGTTTTATTAGCGCGGGCCGGGGAGCTGTTTTTT
CSVLLARAGELFF
>TRBJ1-2|NA|TRBV2|NA
TGTGCCAGCAGTGAAGCAGGGGATCTCTATGGCTACACCTTC
CASSEAGDLYGYTF
>TRBJ2-7|few|TRBV19|NA
TGTGCCAGCTCGAAGGTGGACACCGCGGGGGCGTACGAGCAGTACTTC
CASSKVDTAGAYEQYF
>TRBJ1-2|few|TRBV27|NA
TGTGCCAGCGCCGCCGGGGGCGTTGGCTACACCTTC
CASAAGGVGYTF
>TRBJ2-3|NA|TRBV14|NA
TGTGCCAGCAGCCTTGATCTCGGGACCTCCGGAGATACGCAGTATTTT
CASSLDLGTSGDTQYF
>TRBJ2-5|NA|TRBV10-3|NA
TGTGCCATGGGGGGAACCCAAGAGACCCAGTACTTC
CAMGGTQETQYF
>TRBJ2-5|few|TRBV7-2|NA
TGTGCCAGCAGCCCCCCGGTGGAGGGGACCCAGTACTTC
CASSPPVEGTQYF
>TRBJ1-6|few|TRBV20-1|TRBD1
TGCAGTGCTAGACTGGACAGGGATTACTCACCCCTCCACTTT
CSARLDRDYSPLHF
>TRBJ1-2|NA|TRBV29-1|NA
TGCAGCGTTGAAAAGACAGTTGCTAACTATGGCTACACCTTC
CSVEKTVANYGYTF
>TRBJ1-4|few|TRBV20-1|NA
TGCAGTGCTAGAGCCGGGAATAATGAAAAACTGTTTTTT
CSARAGNNEKLFF
>TRBJ2-3|few|TRBV7-2|NA
TGTGCCAGCAGCTACAGAACGGTGAGCACAGATACGCAGTATTTT
CASSYRTVSTDTQYF
>TRBJ2-3|few|TRBV12-3/TRBV12-4|NA
TGTGCCAGCACCCTCGGGGAGTACCCGTATTTT
CASTLGEYPYF
>TRBJ1-3|few|TRBV6-1|NA
TGTGCCAGCAGTGAGCACGTAACCCCTGGAAACACCATATATTTT
CASSEHVTPGNTIYF
>TRBJ1-5|NA|TRBV10-1|NA
TGCGCCAGCAGTGAGTCGGGCGGTCAGCCCCAGCATTTT
CASSESGGQPQHF
>TRBJ1-2|many|TRBV15|NA
TGTGCCACCAGCAGAGACCCAGAGTACTATGGCTACACCTTC
CATSRDPEYYGYTF
>TRBJ2-2|NA|TRBV7-2|NA
TGTGCCAGCAGCGTCGGACACACCGGGGAGCTGTTTTTT
CASSVGHTGELFF
>TRBJ1-4|NA|TRBV4-2|NA
TGTGCCAGCAGATCCGGGACAACTAATGAAAAACTGTTTTTT
CASRSGTTNEKLFF
>TRBJ1-1|few|TRBV12-3/TRBV12-4|TRBD1
TGTGCCAGCAGTCTCCGGACAGGGAACACTGAAGCTTTCTTT
CASSLRTGNTEAFF
>TRBJ1-1|NA|TRBV5-6|TRBD1
TGTGCCAGCAGCTTGCCGGACAGGGACATGAACACTGAAGCTTTCTTT
CASSLPDRDMNTEAFF
>TRBJ1-1|few|TRBV27|NA
TGTGCCAGCACCTCGACAGGCTTGAACACTGAAGCTTTCTTT
CASTSTGLNTEAFF
>TRBJ2-1|NA|TRBV5-5|NA
TGTGCCAGCAGCTTGGAACAGTCCAATGAGCAGTTCTTC
CASSLEQSNEQFF
>TRBJ2-3|NA|TRBV12-3/TRBV12-4|NA
TGTGCCAGCAGACGGGGGCCAGGAATAGATACGCAGTATTTT
CASRRGPGIDTQYF
>TRBJ1-1|NA|TRBV20-1|NA
TGCAGTGCTAGAGACTTTGGACAGAACGATGAAGCTTTCTTT
CSARDFGQNDEAFF